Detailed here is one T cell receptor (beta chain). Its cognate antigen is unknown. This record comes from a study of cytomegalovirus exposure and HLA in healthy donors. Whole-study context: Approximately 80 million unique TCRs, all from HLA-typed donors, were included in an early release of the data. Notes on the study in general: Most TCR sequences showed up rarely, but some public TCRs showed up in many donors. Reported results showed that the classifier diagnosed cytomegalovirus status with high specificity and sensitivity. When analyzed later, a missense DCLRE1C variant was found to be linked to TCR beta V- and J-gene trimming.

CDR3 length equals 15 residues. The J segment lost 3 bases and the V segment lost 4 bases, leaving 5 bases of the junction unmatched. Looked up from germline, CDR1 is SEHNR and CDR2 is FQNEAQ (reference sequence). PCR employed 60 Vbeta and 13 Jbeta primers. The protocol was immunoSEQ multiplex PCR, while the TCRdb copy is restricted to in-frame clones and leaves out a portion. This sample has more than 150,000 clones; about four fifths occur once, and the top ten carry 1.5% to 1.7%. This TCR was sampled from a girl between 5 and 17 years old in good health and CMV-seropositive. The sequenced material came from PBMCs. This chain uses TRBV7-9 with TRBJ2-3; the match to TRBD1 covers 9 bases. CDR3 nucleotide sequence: TGTGCCAGCAGCTCCGGGACAGGGAAAACAGATACGCAGTATTTT. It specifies CASSSGTGKTDTQYF.